Listed below are T cell receptor beta chains from one sample, sequenced in a study of vaccination and CD4 T cells after COVID-19. One entry per CDR3 protein results from TCRdb running MiXCR on the PCR reads. The data contain more than 35,000 distinct CDR3 sequences, 36% of them seen just once; the ten biggest clones take up roughly 6.2%. The input for sequencing was CD4+ T cells from blood, taken about 7 months after SARS-CoV-2 vaccination. These receptor sequences come from a human donor who had recovered from COVID-19. CDR3s include the opening cysteine and the closing phenylalanine or tryptophan. Fields, in order: D gene, V gene, clone size, J gene, CDR3 protein, CDR3 DNA. A D gene is named only where the DNA matches it firmly. Size is omitted from some rows. Given values are once, few, many or a class for expanded clones.

d_gene: .; v_gene: TRBV7-9; abundance: few; j_gene: TRBJ1-5; CDR3aa: CASSLGAGRKGGPQHF; CDR3nt: TGTGCCAGCAGCTTAGGGGCAGGCCGAAAGGGAGGTCCCCAGCATTTT
d_gene: TRBD2; v_gene: TRBV5-1; abundance: .; j_gene: TRBJ2-3; CDR3aa: CASSFSGRLVGTDTQYF; CDR3nt: TGCGCCAGCAGCTTTAGCGGGAGGTTAGTGGGGACAGATACGCAGTATTTT
d_gene: .; v_gene: TRBV28; abundance: .; j_gene: TRBJ1-1; CDR3aa: CASSQGMGSTEAFF; CDR3nt: TGTGCCAGCAGTCAGGGAATGGGGAGCACTGAAGCTTTCTTT
d_gene: .; v_gene: TRBV20-1; abundance: few; j_gene: TRBJ2-3; CDR3aa: CSASPGTGLISTDTQYF; CDR3nt: TGCAGTGCTAGTCCGGGGACTGGCTTAATTAGCACAGATACGCAGTATTTT
d_gene: .; v_gene: TRBV19; abundance: .; j_gene: TRBJ2-6; CDR3aa: CASSIRRDSGANVLTF; CDR3nt: TGTGCCAGTAGTATACGTCGGGACTCTGGGGCCAACGTCCTGACTTTC
d_gene: .; v_gene: TRBV4-3; abundance: .; j_gene: TRBJ2-5; CDR3aa: CASSQDIGAKETQYF; CDR3nt: TGCGCCAGCAGCCAAGATATCGGGGCTAAAGAGACCCAGTACTTC
d_gene: TRBD1; v_gene: TRBV12-3/TRBV12-4; abundance: .; j_gene: TRBJ2-1; CDR3aa: CASSLRTGASYNEQFF; CDR3nt: TGTGCCAGCAGTCTCCGGACAGGGGCCTCCTACAATGAGCAGTTCTTC
d_gene: .; v_gene: TRBV20-1; abundance: few; j_gene: TRBJ1-6; CDR3aa: CSARDADSPLHF; CDR3nt: TGCAGTGCTAGAGATGCGGACTCACCCCTCCACTTT
d_gene: .; v_gene: TRBV7-2; abundance: .; j_gene: TRBJ1-3; CDR3aa: CASSASRDGNTIYF; CDR3nt: TGTGCCAGCAGCGCCTCCCGTGATGGAAACACCATATATTTT
d_gene: .; v_gene: TRBV20-1; abundance: few; j_gene: TRBJ2-1; CDR3aa: CSALLGSYNEQFF; CDR3nt: TGCAGTGCCCTCTTGGGTAGCTACAATGAGCAGTTCTTC
d_gene: .; v_gene: TRBV24-1; abundance: .; j_gene: TRBJ1-5; CDR3aa: CATSESQEYRPQHF; CDR3nt: TGTGCCACCAGTGAAAGTCAGGAGTATCGGCCCCAGCATTTT
d_gene: .; v_gene: TRBV20-1; abundance: .; j_gene: TRBJ1-1; CDR3aa: CSARERSGNTEAFF; CDR3nt: TGCAGTGCTAGAGAGCGCTCCGGGAACACTGAAGCTTTCTTT
d_gene: .; v_gene: TRBV6-1; abundance: .; j_gene: TRBJ2-7; CDR3aa: CASMLADFAYEQYF; CDR3nt: TGTGCCAGCATGTTGGCAGACTTCGCTTACGAGCAGTACTTC
d_gene: TRBD1; v_gene: TRBV10-3; abundance: few; j_gene: TRBJ1-5; CDR3aa: CAISERGPDNQPQHF; CDR3nt: TGTGCCATCAGTGAGAGGGGGCCAGACAATCAGCCCCAGCATTTT
d_gene: .; v_gene: TRBV7-9; abundance: few; j_gene: TRBJ1-2; CDR3aa: CASSLAGATNGYTF; CDR3nt: TGTGCCAGCAGCTTAGCAGGGGCGACGAATGGCTACACCTTC
d_gene: .; v_gene: TRBV7-9; abundance: .; j_gene: TRBJ2-1; CDR3aa: CASSLGSGATGGNEQFF; CDR3nt: TGTGCCAGCAGCTTAGGTTCAGGCGCCACTGGGGGTAATGAGCAGTTCTTC
d_gene: TRBD1; v_gene: TRBV24-1; abundance: .; j_gene: TRBJ2-3; CDR3aa: CATSDRRQGWTDTQYF; CDR3nt: TGTGCCACCAGTGATCGCCGACAGGGTTGGACAGATACGCAGTATTTT
d_gene: .; v_gene: TRBV10-3; abundance: .; j_gene: TRBJ1-6; CDR3aa: CAISGSFGRRNSPLHF; CDR3nt: TGTGCCATCAGTGGAAGTTTTGGCAGGCGGAATTCACCCCTCCACTTT
d_gene: .; v_gene: TRBV6-1; abundance: .; j_gene: TRBJ1-2; CDR3aa: CASTGGQRGYTF; CDR3nt: TGTGCCAGCACCGGGGGGCAGCGGGGCTACACCTTC
d_gene: .; v_gene: TRBV27; abundance: many; j_gene: TRBJ2-5; CDR3aa: CASSLDRETQYF; CDR3nt: TGTGCCAGCAGTTTAGATAGGGAGACCCAGTACTTC
d_gene: TRBD1; v_gene: TRBV16; abundance: .; j_gene: TRBJ1-6; CDR3aa: CASSPGTVNSPLHF; CDR3nt: TGTGCCAGCAGCCCCGGGACAGTTAATTCACCCCTCCACTTT
d_gene: TRBD1; v_gene: TRBV27; abundance: few; j_gene: TRBJ1-1; CDR3aa: CASSFGQGLTEAFF; CDR3nt: TGTGCCAGCAGTTTCGGACAGGGTTTAACTGAAGCTTTCTTT
d_gene: .; v_gene: TRBV6-1; abundance: medium-sized; j_gene: TRBJ2-5; CDR3aa: CASSQETQYF; CDR3nt: TGTGCCAGCAGCCAAGAGACCCAGTACTTC
d_gene: TRBD2; v_gene: TRBV15; abundance: .; j_gene: TRBJ2-2; CDR3aa: CATSRSGRAGGAGELFF; CDR3nt: TGTGCCACCAGCAGGAGCGGGAGGGCCGGTGGGGCCGGGGAGCTGTTTTTT
d_gene: .; v_gene: TRBV11-2; abundance: .; j_gene: TRBJ2-2; CDR3aa: CASSFAVNTGELFF; CDR3nt: TGTGCCAGCAGCTTCGCCGTGAACACCGGGGAGCTGTTTTTT
d_gene: .; v_gene: TRBV6-1; abundance: .; j_gene: TRBJ2-6; CDR3aa: CASSLRGGGDVLTF; CDR3nt: TGTGCCAGCAGCCTTAGGGGAGGGGGCGACGTCCTGACTTTC
d_gene: TRBD2; v_gene: TRBV27; abundance: few; j_gene: TRBJ2-5; CDR3aa: CASSLTGGGNQETQYF; CDR3nt: TGTGCCAGCAGTCTGACTGGCGGGGGGAACCAAGAGACCCAGTACTTC
d_gene: TRBD2; v_gene: TRBV28; abundance: few; j_gene: TRBJ2-5; CDR3aa: CASTLQPEAGSAETQYF; CDR3nt: TGTGCCAGCACCCTCCAACCTGAAGCGGGGTCTGCGGAGACCCAGTACTTC
d_gene: .; v_gene: TRBV20-1; abundance: few; j_gene: TRBJ2-3; CDR3aa: CSARDQGRRSDTQYF; CDR3nt: TGCAGTGCTAGAGACCAGGGACGGAGGTCAGATACGCAGTATTTT
d_gene: TRBD2; v_gene: TRBV7-9; abundance: .; j_gene: TRBJ2-1; CDR3aa: CASSPATAGGFYNEQFF; CDR3nt: TGTGCCAGCAGCCCCGCAACAGCGGGAGGGTTCTACAATGAGCAGTTCTTC
d_gene: .; v_gene: TRBV10-3; abundance: .; j_gene: TRBJ2-7; CDR3aa: CAISDRTSSAYEQYF; CDR3nt: TGTGCCATCAGCGACAGGACTTCTTCGGCCTACGAGCAGTACTTC
d_gene: TRBD2; v_gene: TRBV12-3/TRBV12-4; abundance: .; j_gene: TRBJ2-7; CDR3aa: CASHRAGGLYEQYF; CDR3nt: TGTGCCAGCCATAGAGCGGGAGGGCTTTACGAGCAGTACTTC
d_gene: .; v_gene: TRBV28; abundance: few; j_gene: TRBJ1-5; CDR3aa: CASSRSGTRNQPQHF; CDR3nt: TGTGCCAGCAGTCGTTCCGGGACACGGAATCAGCCCCAGCATTTT
d_gene: .; v_gene: TRBV19; abundance: .; j_gene: TRBJ1-5; CDR3aa: CASSRQSNQPQHF; CDR3nt: TGTGCCAGTAGTCGGCAGTCCAATCAGCCCCAGCATTTT
d_gene: TRBD2; v_gene: TRBV20-1; abundance: medium-sized; j_gene: TRBJ2-5; CDR3aa: CSARDSGRAPETQYF; CDR3nt: TGCAGTGCTAGAGACAGCGGGAGGGCCCCAGAGACCCAGTACTTC
d_gene: .; v_gene: TRBV7-9; abundance: .; j_gene: TRBJ2-3; CDR3aa: CASSLSDGDTDTQYF; CDR3nt: TGTGCCAGCAGCTTATCCGACGGGGACACAGATACGCAGTATTTT
d_gene: TRBD2; v_gene: TRBV7-6; abundance: .; j_gene: TRBJ2-7; CDR3aa: CASSPQRGAYEQYF; CDR3nt: TGTGCTAGCAGCCCCCAGCGGGGCGCCTACGAGCAGTACTTC
d_gene: TRBD1; v_gene: TRBV6-1; abundance: .; j_gene: TRBJ2-1; CDR3aa: CASRPTGVVYNEQFF; CDR3nt: TGTGCCAGCAGACCGACAGGGGTGGTCTACAATGAGCAGTTCTTC
d_gene: .; v_gene: TRBV20-1; abundance: .; j_gene: TRBJ1-4; CDR3aa: CSARSRDDGEKLFF; CDR3nt: TGCAGTGCTAGATCCCGGGACGACGGCGAAAAACTGTTTTTT
d_gene: TRBD2; v_gene: TRBV7-3; abundance: .; j_gene: TRBJ2-1; CDR3aa: CASSQGLGSYNEQFF; CDR3nt: TGTGCCAGCAGCCAAGGACTAGGCTCCTACAATGAGCAGTTCTTC
d_gene: .; v_gene: TRBV6-1; abundance: few; j_gene: TRBJ2-5; CDR3aa: CASRGQETQYF; CDR3nt: TGTGCCAGTCGGGGCCAAGAGACCCAGTACTTC
d_gene: TRBD2; v_gene: TRBV19; abundance: .; j_gene: TRBJ2-3; CDR3aa: CASSIASRLAGGHTQYF; CDR3nt: TGTGCCAGTAGTATCGCCAGTCGACTAGCGGGAGGGCATACGCAGTATTTT
d_gene: TRBD1; v_gene: TRBV7-9; abundance: .; j_gene: TRBJ1-1; CDR3aa: CASSLADRETEAFF; CDR3nt: TGTGCCAGCAGCTTAGCAGACAGGGAAACTGAAGCTTTCTTT
d_gene: TRBD1; v_gene: TRBV6-2/TRBV6-3; abundance: .; j_gene: TRBJ1-5; CDR3aa: CASLQGTANQPQHF; CDR3nt: TGTGCCAGCTTACAAGGGACAGCAAATCAGCCCCAGCATTTT
d_gene: .; v_gene: TRBV6-1; abundance: few; j_gene: TRBJ1-1; CDR3aa: CASSGGGTGAFF; CDR3nt: TGTGCCAGCAGTGGAGGGGGGACTGGAGCTTTCTTT
d_gene: .; v_gene: TRBV5-8; abundance: .; j_gene: TRBJ2-1; CDR3aa: CASSPLRDGEQFF; CDR3nt: TGTGCCAGCAGCCCACTCCGGGACGGAGAGCAGTTCTTC
d_gene: TRBD2; v_gene: TRBV7-8; abundance: .; j_gene: TRBJ2-1; CDR3aa: CASSSWTSGRGNEQFF; CDR3nt: TGTGCCAGCAGCTCGTGGACTAGCGGGAGGGGGAATGAGCAGTTCTTC
d_gene: .; v_gene: TRBV28; abundance: .; j_gene: TRBJ2-7; CDR3aa: CASSRRAYEQYF; CDR3nt: TGTGCCAGCAGCCGGAGGGCCTACGAGCAGTACTTC
d_gene: .; v_gene: TRBV7-3; abundance: .; j_gene: TRBJ2-2; CDR3aa: CASSLSGWDGELFF; CDR3nt: TGTGCCAGCAGCCTCTCGGGGTGGGACGGGGAGCTGTTTTTT
d_gene: TRBD2; v_gene: TRBV19; abundance: .; j_gene: TRBJ2-7; CDR3aa: CASSSSGSLTYEQYF; CDR3nt: TGTGCCAGTAGTTCTAGCGGGAGTCTGACGTACGAGCAGTACTTC
d_gene: .; v_gene: TRBV7-3; abundance: few; j_gene: TRBJ2-5; CDR3aa: CASSVGGSETQYF; CDR3nt: TGTGCCAGCAGCGTAGGGGGGTCGGAGACCCAGTACTTC
d_gene: .; v_gene: TRBV6-4; abundance: .; j_gene: TRBJ2-2; CDR3aa: CASSESDTGELFF; CDR3nt: TGTGCCAGCAGTGAGTCCGACACCGGGGAGCTGTTTTTT